This T cell receptor (beta chain) was obtained from a study of blood T cell repertoires in COVID-19. TCRdb's table, derived via immunoSEQ multiplex PCR, lists solely in-frame clones and lacks some. Altogether about 220,000 clones are present, around 82% being singletons, with the ten largest covering more than 7%. Trimming left V 1 base short and J 5 bases short, with 9 bases between. In germline, CDR1 is KGHSH, CDR2 LQKENI. This CDR3 spans 14 amino acids. The receptor's source is a woman in her 70s with acute or convalescent COVID-19. Sequencing was done on a sample of peripheral blood. J is TRBJ2-1 and V is TRBV18, with no clear D. CDR3 sequence (DNA): TGTGCCAGCTCACCACTCGACTCAAACAATGAGCAGTTCTTC. The encoded protein is CASSPLDSNNEQFF.